A selection of T cell receptor beta chains follows, all from one sample in a study of T cell responses to AZD1222 COVID-19 vaccine. Profiled with immunoSEQ multiplex PCR; TCRdb holds only in-frame clones, not every one. The profile shows some 170,000 clones, about 90% of them singletons. Sequencing was performed on peripheral blood, taken 28 days after the second dose of the MenACWY control vaccine. The source is an adult who received the MenACWY meningococcal vaccine as a control. The CDR3 runs from the conserved cysteine through the conserved F or W. The order of the fields is V gene, clone size, J gene, D gene, CDR3 protein, CDR3 DNA. D genes are given only for firm matches. Part of the rows lack a size; the others show once, few, many or a class for expanded clones.

v_call: TRBV2; clone_size: once; j_call: TRBJ1-2; d_call: NA; cdr3_aa: CASSATGFYTF; cdr3_nt: TGTGCCAGCAGTGCTACAGGATTCTACACCTTC
v_call: TRBV4-1; clone_size: NA; j_call: TRBJ2-7; d_call: NA; cdr3_aa: CASSTDGYEQYF; cdr3_nt: TGCGCCAGCAGCACGGACGGCTACGAGCAGTACTTC
v_call: TRBV10-3; clone_size: NA; j_call: TRBJ2-5; d_call: NA; cdr3_aa: CAISESGGQQETQYF; cdr3_nt: TGTGCCATCAGTGAGTCAGGTGGGCAGCAAGAGACCCAGTACTTC
v_call: TRBV28; clone_size: once; j_call: TRBJ2-3; d_call: NA; cdr3_aa: CASSFQGRVTDTQYF; cdr3_nt: TGTGCCAGCAGTTTTCAGGGGCGCGTCACAGATACGCAGTATTTT
v_call: TRBV10-3; clone_size: NA; j_call: TRBJ2-2; d_call: NA; cdr3_aa: CAICNSLVRGMNTGELFF; cdr3_nt: TGTGCCATCTGTAACAGCCTTGTAAGGGGGATGAACACCGGGGAGCTGTTTTTT
v_call: TRBV4-3; clone_size: NA; j_call: TRBJ2-2; d_call: TRBD2; cdr3_aa: CASSRVDLAGEDTGELFF; cdr3_nt: TGCGCCAGCAGCCGAGTGGATCTAGCGGGAGAAGACACCGGGGAGCTGTTTTTT
v_call: TRBV4-2; clone_size: NA; j_call: TRBJ2-7; d_call: NA; cdr3_aa: CASSQEAGNRAPLEQYF; cdr3_nt: TGTGCCAGCAGCCAAGAGGCGGGGAACAGGGCACCTCTCGAGCAGTACTTC
v_call: TRBV19; clone_size: once; j_call: TRBJ2-1; d_call: NA; cdr3_aa: CASSIDRLGHQPNEQFF; cdr3_nt: TGTGCCAGTAGTATAGATCGTTTGGGACATCAGCCCAATGAGCAGTTCTTC
v_call: TRBV11-2; clone_size: NA; j_call: TRBJ2-7; d_call: NA; cdr3_aa: CASSLEASYEQYF; cdr3_nt: TGTGCCAGCAGCTTAGAGGCCTCCTACGAGCAGTACTTC
v_call: TRBV19; clone_size: NA; j_call: TRBJ1-6; d_call: NA; cdr3_aa: CASSHRASPLHF; cdr3_nt: TGTGCCAGTAGCCATCGGGCTTCACCCCTCCACTTT
v_call: TRBV21-1; clone_size: NA; j_call: TRBJ2-2; d_call: NA; cdr3_aa: CASSYPGQAQNTGELFF; cdr3_nt: TGTGCCAGCAGCTATCCCGGACAGGCCCAGAACACCGGGGAGCTGTTTTTT
v_call: TRBV2; clone_size: NA; j_call: TRBJ1-5; d_call: NA; cdr3_aa: CASSQQGLGNQPQHF; cdr3_nt: TGTGCCAGCAGTCAACAGGGTTTGGGCAATCAGCCCCAGCATTTT
v_call: TRBV19; clone_size: NA; j_call: TRBJ1-6; d_call: TRBD1; cdr3_aa: CASSPGTGGSPLHF; cdr3_nt: TGTGCCAGTAGCCCCGGGACAGGAGGATCACCCCTCCACTTT
v_call: TRBV6-4; clone_size: NA; j_call: TRBJ2-5; d_call: NA; cdr3_aa: CASSVLAGETQYF; cdr3_nt: TGTGCCAGCAGTGTGTTAGCAGGAGAGACCCAGTACTTC
v_call: TRBV28; clone_size: NA; j_call: TRBJ1-3; d_call: NA; cdr3_aa: CASFPDGISGNTIYF; cdr3_nt: TGTGCCAGCTTTCCCGACGGAATCTCTGGAAACACCATATATTTT
v_call: TRBV6-2/TRBV6-3; clone_size: NA; j_call: TRBJ2-2; d_call: NA; cdr3_aa: CASSPPTGVNTGELFF; cdr3_nt: TGTGCCAGCAGCCCCCCGACAGGAGTGAACACCGGGGAGCTGTTTTTT
v_call: TRBV11-2; clone_size: NA; j_call: TRBJ1-2; d_call: NA; cdr3_aa: CASSEQESYGYTF; cdr3_nt: TGTGCCAGCAGCGAACAGGAATCCTATGGCTACACCTTC
v_call: TRBV7-2; clone_size: NA; j_call: TRBJ1-5; d_call: NA; cdr3_aa: CASSLGSGNQPQHF; cdr3_nt: TGTGCCAGCAGCTTAGGGTCGGGCAATCAGCCCCAGCATTTT
v_call: TRBV9; clone_size: NA; j_call: TRBJ2-7; d_call: TRBD1; cdr3_aa: CASSGGQGGTEQYF; cdr3_nt: TGTGCCAGCAGCGGGGGACAGGGGGGAACCGAGCAGTACTTC
v_call: TRBV6-5; clone_size: NA; j_call: TRBJ2-7; d_call: TRBD2; cdr3_aa: CASIRLAGAYEQYF; cdr3_nt: TGTGCCAGCATTAGACTAGCGGGAGCTTACGAGCAGTACTTC
v_call: TRBV5-4; clone_size: few; j_call: TRBJ1-5; d_call: NA; cdr3_aa: CASSLVPGRGNQPQHF; cdr3_nt: TGTGCCAGCAGCTTGGTTCCGGGACGAGGCAATCAGCCCCAGCATTTT
v_call: TRBV7-9; clone_size: NA; j_call: TRBJ1-4; d_call: TRBD1; cdr3_aa: CASSLSGTAHEKLFF; cdr3_nt: TGTGCCAGCAGCTTATCCGGGACAGCGCATGAAAAACTGTTTTTT
v_call: TRBV7-9; clone_size: NA; j_call: TRBJ1-5; d_call: TRBD1; cdr3_aa: CASSLARTGGQPQHF; cdr3_nt: TGTGCCAGCAGCTTAGCCAGGACAGGGGGACAGCCCCAGCATTTT
v_call: TRBV27; clone_size: NA; j_call: TRBJ2-7; d_call: NA; cdr3_aa: CASKAGSYEQYF; cdr3_nt: TGTGCCAGCAAAGCGGGTTCCTACGAGCAGTACTTC
v_call: TRBV27; clone_size: NA; j_call: TRBJ2-7; d_call: TRBD2; cdr3_aa: CASTNRGVGEQYF; cdr3_nt: TGTGCCAGCACCAACCGGGGGGTGGGTGAGCAGTACTTC
v_call: TRBV18; clone_size: NA; j_call: TRBJ2-7; d_call: NA; cdr3_aa: CASSPPGRAGEQYF; cdr3_nt: TGTGCCAGCTCACCACCCGGCAGGGCGGGCGAGCAGTACTTC
v_call: TRBV28; clone_size: NA; j_call: TRBJ2-7; d_call: NA; cdr3_aa: CASSAIRADTYEQYF; cdr3_nt: TGTGCCAGCAGTGCTATACGGGCGGACACCTACGAGCAGTACTTC
v_call: TRBV5-1; clone_size: NA; j_call: TRBJ2-5; d_call: NA; cdr3_aa: CASSLDRGQETQYF; cdr3_nt: TGCGCCAGCAGCTTGGATAGGGGACAAGAGACCCAGTACTTC
v_call: TRBV30; clone_size: NA; j_call: TRBJ1-2; d_call: NA; cdr3_aa: CAWRTGQSYGYTF; cdr3_nt: TGTGCCTGGAGGACCGGACAGTCCTATGGCTACACCTTC
v_call: TRBV10-3; clone_size: NA; j_call: TRBJ2-1; d_call: TRBD2; cdr3_aa: CAISSGTSGRPYNEQFF; cdr3_nt: TGTGCCATCAGCTCCGGGACTAGCGGGAGGCCGTACAATGAGCAGTTCTTC
v_call: TRBV3-1/TRBV3-2; clone_size: once; j_call: TRBJ1-4; d_call: TRBD1; cdr3_aa: CASSLRQGREKLFF; cdr3_nt: TGTGCCAGCAGTCTCAGACAGGGCCGAGAAAAACTGTTTTTT
v_call: TRBV7-9; clone_size: NA; j_call: TRBJ2-2; d_call: TRBD2; cdr3_aa: CASSALAGGNTGELFF; cdr3_nt: TGTGCCAGCAGCGCACTAGCGGGAGGGAACACCGGGGAGCTGTTTTTT
v_call: TRBV4-3; clone_size: NA; j_call: TRBJ2-6; d_call: NA; cdr3_aa: CASSQVVSGANVLTF; cdr3_nt: TGCGCCAGCAGCCAAGTCGTATCTGGGGCCAACGTCCTGACTTTC
v_call: TRBV4-3; clone_size: NA; j_call: TRBJ2-7; d_call: NA; cdr3_aa: CASSRSSTTIGSEQYF; cdr3_nt: TGCGCCAGCAGCCGATCTTCCACGACGATAGGATCCGAGCAGTACTTC
v_call: TRBV5-4; clone_size: NA; j_call: TRBJ1-6; d_call: NA; cdr3_aa: CASSLLGDLYNSPLHF; cdr3_nt: TGTGCCAGCAGCTTGCTCGGGGACCTTTATAATTCACCCCTCCACTTT
v_call: TRBV11-2; clone_size: NA; j_call: TRBJ1-1; d_call: TRBD1; cdr3_aa: CASSSQGLNAEAFF; cdr3_nt: TGTGCCAGCAGCTCACAGGGGTTGAACGCTGAAGCTTTCTTT
v_call: TRBV2; clone_size: NA; j_call: TRBJ1-5; d_call: NA; cdr3_aa: CASSPLRDLHQPQHF; cdr3_nt: TGTGCCAGCAGTCCTCTAAGAGACCTTCATCAGCCCCAGCATTTT
v_call: TRBV5-1; clone_size: NA; j_call: TRBJ2-2; d_call: NA; cdr3_aa: CASSLRLANTGELFF; cdr3_nt: TGCGCCAGCAGTCTGAGACTAGCGAACACCGGGGAGCTGTTTTTT
v_call: TRBV28; clone_size: NA; j_call: TRBJ2-7; d_call: NA; cdr3_aa: CASSFSLQSYEQYF; cdr3_nt: TGTGCCAGCAGTTTTTCGCTTCAGTCCTACGAGCAGTACTTC
v_call: TRBV6-4; clone_size: few; j_call: TRBJ1-2; d_call: NA; cdr3_aa: CASSDAPGGGYTF; cdr3_nt: TGTGCCAGCAGTGACGCCCCAGGTGGTGGCTACACCTTC